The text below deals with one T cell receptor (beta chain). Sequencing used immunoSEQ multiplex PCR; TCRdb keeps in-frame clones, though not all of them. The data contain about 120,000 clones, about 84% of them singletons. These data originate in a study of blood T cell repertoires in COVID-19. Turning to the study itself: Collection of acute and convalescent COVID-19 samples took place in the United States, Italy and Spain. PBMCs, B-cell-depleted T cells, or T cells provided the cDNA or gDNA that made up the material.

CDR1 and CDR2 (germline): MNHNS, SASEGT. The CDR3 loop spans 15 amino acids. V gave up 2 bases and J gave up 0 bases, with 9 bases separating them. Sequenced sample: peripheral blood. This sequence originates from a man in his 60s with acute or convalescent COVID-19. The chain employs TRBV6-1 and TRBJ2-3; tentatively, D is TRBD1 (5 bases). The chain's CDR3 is CASSEWGSSTDTQYF. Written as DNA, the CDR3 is TGTGCCAGCAGTGAATGGGGCAGTAGCACAGATACGCAGTATTTT.